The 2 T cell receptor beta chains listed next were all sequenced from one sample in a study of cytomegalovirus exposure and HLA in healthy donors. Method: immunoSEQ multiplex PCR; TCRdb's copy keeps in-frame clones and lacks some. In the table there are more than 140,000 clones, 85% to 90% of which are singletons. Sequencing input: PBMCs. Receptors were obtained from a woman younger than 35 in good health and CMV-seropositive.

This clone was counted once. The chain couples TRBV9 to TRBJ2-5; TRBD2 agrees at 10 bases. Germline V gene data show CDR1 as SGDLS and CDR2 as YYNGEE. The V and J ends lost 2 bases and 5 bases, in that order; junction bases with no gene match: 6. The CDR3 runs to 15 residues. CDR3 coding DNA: TGTGCCAGCAGCGTGGCTAGCGGGAGTGGGGAGACCCAGTACTTC. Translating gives CASSVASGSGETQYF.

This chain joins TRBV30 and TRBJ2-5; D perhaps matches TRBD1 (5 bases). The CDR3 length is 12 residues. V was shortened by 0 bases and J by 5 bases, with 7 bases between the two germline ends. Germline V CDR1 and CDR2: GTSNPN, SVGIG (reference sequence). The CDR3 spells CAWSVKGETQYF. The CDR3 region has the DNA TGTGCCTGGAGTGTAAAGGGGGAGACCCAGTACTTC.